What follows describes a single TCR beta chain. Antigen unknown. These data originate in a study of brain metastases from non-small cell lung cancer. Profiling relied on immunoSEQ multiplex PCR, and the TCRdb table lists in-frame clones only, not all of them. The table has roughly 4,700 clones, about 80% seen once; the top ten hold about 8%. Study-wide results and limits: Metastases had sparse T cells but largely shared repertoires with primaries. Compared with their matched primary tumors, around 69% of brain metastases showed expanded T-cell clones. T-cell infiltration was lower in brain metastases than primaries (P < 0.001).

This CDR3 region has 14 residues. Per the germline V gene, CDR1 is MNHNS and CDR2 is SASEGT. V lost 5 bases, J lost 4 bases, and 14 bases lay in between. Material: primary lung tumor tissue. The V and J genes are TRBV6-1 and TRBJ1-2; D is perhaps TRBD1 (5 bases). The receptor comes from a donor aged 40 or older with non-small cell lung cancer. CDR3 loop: CASSRDGEFYGYTF. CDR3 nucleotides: TGTGCCAGCAGTCGGGACGGGGAGTTCTATGGCTACACCTTC.